What follows describes a single T cell receptor (beta chain). Its cognate antigen is unknown. This entry is derived from a study of T cells in Graves' hyperthyroidism and ophthalmopathy. The study, taken as a whole, reports: The model's output predicted ophthalmopathy at a median of 6.5 months prior to onset.

Uncontrolled infection, other autoimmune disease, pregnancy and lactation each barred patients from inclusion. The CDR3 consists of 15 residues. Germline assignment: CDR1 MNHEY and CDR2 SVGAGI. V dropped 0 bases and J dropped 4 bases, with 10 bases sitting between them. TCR beta CDR3 regions were amplified from RNA transcripts. Carried out on the TCR CDR3, a first-round RT-PCR used the HTBI primer set. In TCRdb, the multiplex PCR reads were re-called with MiXCR into one record per CDR3 protein. The data show some 250,000 distinct CDR3 sequences, more than 14% seen once. The source of this sequence is a woman in her 40s with Graves' hyperthyroidism that later progressed to Graves' ophthalmopathy. Sequencing was performed on blood. The rearrangement uses TRBV6-5 and TRBJ2-1; the D is unclear. Here the CDR3 reads CASSYSRDQYNEQFF. For the CDR3, the DNA is TGTGCCAGCAGTTACTCAAGGGATCAGTACAATGAGCAGTTCTTC.